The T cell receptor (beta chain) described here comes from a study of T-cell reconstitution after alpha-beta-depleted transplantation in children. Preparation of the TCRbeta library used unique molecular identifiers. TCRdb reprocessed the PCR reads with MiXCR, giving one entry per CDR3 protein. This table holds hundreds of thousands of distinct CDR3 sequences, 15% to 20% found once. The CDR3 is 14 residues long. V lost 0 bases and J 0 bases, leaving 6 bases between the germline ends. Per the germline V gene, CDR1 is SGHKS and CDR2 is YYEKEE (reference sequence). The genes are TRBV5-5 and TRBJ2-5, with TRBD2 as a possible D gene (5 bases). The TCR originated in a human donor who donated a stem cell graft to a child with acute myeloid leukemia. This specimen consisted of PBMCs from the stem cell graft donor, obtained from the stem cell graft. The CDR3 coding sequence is TGTGCCAGCAGCTTGGAGCGGAACCAAGAGACCCAGTACTTC. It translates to CASSLERNQETQYF.